These T cell receptor beta chains were read from a single sample in a study of vaccination effects on CD4 cells after COVID-19. These receptors lack a known antigen. Sequencing used immunoSEQ multiplex PCR; TCRdb keeps in-frame clones, though not all of them. The data show tens of thousands of clones, around three quarters seen once. The sample in question was CD4+ T cells from PBMCs cultured with HCoV-OC43 spike peptides, obtained before COVID-19 vaccination. These TCRs come from a human donor who received a COVID-19 vaccine. Both conserved end residues are part of each CDR3. A D gene is named only where the DNA matches it firmly. Clone size is shown for a subset of rows, as once, few, many or a class of expanded clone.

v_gene	abundance	j_gene	d_gene	CDR3aa	CDR3nt
TRBV4-3	-	TRBJ1-1	-	CASSQVGGRNTEAFF	TGCGCCAGCAGCCAAGTGGGGGGGAGAAACACTGAAGCTTTCTTT
TRBV7-3	-	TRBJ1-3	-	CARGSSTGNTIYF	TGTGCCAGGGGGTCATCTACTGGAAACACCATATATTTT
TRBV18	-	TRBJ2-3	-	CASSEGPSTDTQYF	TGTGCCAGCTCCGAGGGGCCCAGCACAGATACGCAGTATTTT
TRBV24-1	once	TRBJ2-2	-	CATSEYNDGRTGELFF	TGTGCCACCAGTGAATACAACGACGGGCGCACCGGGGAGCTGTTTTTT
TRBV19	few	TRBJ2-1	TRBD1	CASSIDVFRRDSEQFF	TGTGCCAGTAGTATAGATGTTTTCAGAAGGGACAGTGAGCAGTTCTTC
TRBV12-5	-	TRBJ1-4	TRBD1	CASGPSSGTEIEKLFF	TGTGCTAGTGGTCCGTCATCCGGGACAGAGATTGAAAAACTGTTTTTT
TRBV19	-	TRBJ1-2	-	CASSTVPFGYTF	TGTGCCAGTAGTACTGTCCCCTTTGGCTACACCTTC
TRBV6-5	-	TRBJ2-2	-	CASRMTTTNTGELFF	TGTGCCAGCAGGATGACAACTACGAACACCGGGGAGCTGTTTTTT
TRBV2	-	TRBJ2-5	TRBD2	CASSGLAGGQVETQYF	TGTGCCAGCAGCGGACTAGCGGGGGGGCAGGTAGAGACCCAGTACTTC
TRBV6-6	few	TRBJ1-2	-	CASRHQTVANYGYTF	TGTGCCAGCAGGCATCAGACAGTCGCTAACTATGGCTACACCTTC
TRBV5-1	-	TRBJ2-3	-	CASSWLDPELNTQYF	TGCGCCAGCAGTTGGCTTGATCCTGAACTTAATACGCAGTATTTT
TRBV5-5	-	TRBJ1-1	-	CASSFLSNTEAFF	TGTGCCAGCAGCTTCCTATCGAACACTGAAGCTTTCTTT
TRBV27	-	TRBJ1-2	TRBD1	CASSTQVTGGPPNYGYTF	TGTGCCAGCAGTACTCAGGTCACAGGGGGACCCCCTAACTATGGCTACACCTTC
TRBV28	-	TRBJ2-2	-	CASSFWLGELFF	TGTGCCAGCAGTTTTTGGCTCGGGGAGCTGTTTTTT
TRBV9	-	TRBJ2-1	TRBD1	CASSARQGQLYNEQFF	TGTGCCAGCAGCGCCCGACAGGGCCAACTATACAATGAGCAGTTCTTC
TRBV4-2	-	TRBJ1-1	-	CASSQVGVNTEAFF	TGTGCCAGCAGCCAAGTCGGGGTGAACACTGAAGCTTTCTTT
TRBV5-1	-	TRBJ2-3	TRBD1	CASSIGTGGVDTQYF	TGCGCCAGCAGCATCGGGACAGGGGGCGTAGATACGCAGTATTTT
TRBV9	once	TRBJ2-5	TRBD2	CASSARPSGGAETQYF	TGTGCCAGCAGCGCCCGACCTAGCGGGGGGGCGGAGACCCAGTACTTC
TRBV7-2	-	TRBJ2-5	TRBD2	CASSRGLAEETQYF	TGTGCCAGCAGCCGGGGACTAGCGGAAGAGACCCAGTACTTC
TRBV5-8	-	TRBJ2-1	-	CASSLVQGNGYNEQFF	TGTGCCAGCAGCTTGGTACAAGGTAACGGGTACAATGAGCAGTTCTTC
TRBV7-2	-	TRBJ2-6	-	CASSHALSGANVLTF	TGTGCCAGCAGCCACGCACTCTCTGGGGCCAACGTCCTGACTTTC
TRBV7-2	few	TRBJ2-1	-	CASRRGDEQFF	TGTGCCAGCAGGCGGGGTGATGAGCAGTTCTTC